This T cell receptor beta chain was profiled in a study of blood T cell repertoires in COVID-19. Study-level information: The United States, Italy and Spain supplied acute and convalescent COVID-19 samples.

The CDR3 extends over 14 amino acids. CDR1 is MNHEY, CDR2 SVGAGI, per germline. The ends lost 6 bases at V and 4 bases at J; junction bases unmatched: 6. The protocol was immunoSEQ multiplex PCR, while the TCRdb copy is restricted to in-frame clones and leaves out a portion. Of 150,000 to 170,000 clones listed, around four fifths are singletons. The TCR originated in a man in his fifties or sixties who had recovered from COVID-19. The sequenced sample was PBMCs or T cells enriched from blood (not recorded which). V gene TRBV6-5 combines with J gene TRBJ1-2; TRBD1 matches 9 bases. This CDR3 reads CASSLQGAGYGYTF. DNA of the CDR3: TGTGCCAGCAGCCTACAGGGGGCTGGCTATGGCTACACCTTC.